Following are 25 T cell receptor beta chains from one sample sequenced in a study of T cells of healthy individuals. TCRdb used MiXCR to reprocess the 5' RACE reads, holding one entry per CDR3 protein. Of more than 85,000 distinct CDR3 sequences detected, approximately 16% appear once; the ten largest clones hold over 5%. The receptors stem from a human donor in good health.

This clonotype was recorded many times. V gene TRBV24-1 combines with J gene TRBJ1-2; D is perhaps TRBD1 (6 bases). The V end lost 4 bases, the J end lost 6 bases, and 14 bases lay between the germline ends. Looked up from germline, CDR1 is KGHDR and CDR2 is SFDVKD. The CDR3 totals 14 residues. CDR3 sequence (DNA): TGTGCCACCAGTGAAACCGGGACACCCGATGGCTACACCTTC. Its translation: CATSETGTPDGYTF.

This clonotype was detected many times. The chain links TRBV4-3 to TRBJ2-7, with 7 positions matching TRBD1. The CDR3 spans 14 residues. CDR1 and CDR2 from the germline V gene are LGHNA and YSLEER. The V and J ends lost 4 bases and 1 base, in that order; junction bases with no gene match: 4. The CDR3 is CASSLDRWSYEQYF. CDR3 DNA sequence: TGCGCCAGCAGCCTGGACAGGTGGTCCTACGAGCAGTACTTC.

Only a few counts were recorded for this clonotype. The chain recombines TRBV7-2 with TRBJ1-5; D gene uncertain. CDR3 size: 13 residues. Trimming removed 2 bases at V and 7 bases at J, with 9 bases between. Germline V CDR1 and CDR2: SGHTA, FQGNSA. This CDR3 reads CASSLTSRQPQHF. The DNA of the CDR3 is TGTGCCAGCAGCTTAACTTCGCGACAGCCCCAGCATTTT.

The CDR3 DNA is TGTGCCAGCAGCTTGGCTTTGGGAGCGGATGAAAAACTGTTTTTT. Amino acids: CASSLALGADEKLFF. V and J are TRBV7-6 and TRBJ1-4, with D uncertain. This CDR3 contains 15 residues. Germline lookup yields CDR1 SGHVS and CDR2 FNYEAQ. Trimming stripped 3 bases from V and 6 bases from J, with 14 bases between.

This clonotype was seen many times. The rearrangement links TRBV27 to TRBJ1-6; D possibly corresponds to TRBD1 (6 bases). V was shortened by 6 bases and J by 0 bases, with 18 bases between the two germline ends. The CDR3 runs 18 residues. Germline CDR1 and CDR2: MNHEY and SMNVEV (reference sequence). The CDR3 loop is CASSRKTGTGSYNSPLHF. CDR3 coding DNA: TGTGCCAGCAGCCGTAAGACAGGCACAGGCTCCTATAATTCACCCCTCCACTTT.

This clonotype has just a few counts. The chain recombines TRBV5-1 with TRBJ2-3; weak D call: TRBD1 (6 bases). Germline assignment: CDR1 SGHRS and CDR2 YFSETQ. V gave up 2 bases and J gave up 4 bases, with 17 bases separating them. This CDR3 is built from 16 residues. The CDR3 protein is CASSLPGHKGADTQYF. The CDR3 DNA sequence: TGCGCCAGCAGCTTACCGGGACACAAAGGTGCAGATACGCAGTATTTT.

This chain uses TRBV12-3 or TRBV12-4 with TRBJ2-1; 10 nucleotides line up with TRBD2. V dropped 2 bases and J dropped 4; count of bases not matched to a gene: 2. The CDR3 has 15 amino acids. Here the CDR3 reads CASSLLAGAYNEQFF. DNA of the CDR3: TGTGCCAGCAGTTTACTAGCGGGGGCGTACAATGAGCAGTTCTTC.

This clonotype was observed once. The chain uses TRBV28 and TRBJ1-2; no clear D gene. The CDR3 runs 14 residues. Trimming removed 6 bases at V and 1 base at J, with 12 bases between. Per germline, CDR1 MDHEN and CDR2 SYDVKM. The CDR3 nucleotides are TGTGCCAGCAGCCGCCCAAGCTATAACTATGGCTACACCTTC. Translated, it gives CASSRPSYNYGYTF.

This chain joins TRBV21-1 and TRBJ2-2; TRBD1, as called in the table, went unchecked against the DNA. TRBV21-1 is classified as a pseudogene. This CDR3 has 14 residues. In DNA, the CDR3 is TGTGCCAGCAGCAAAGCGCAGGGGGCCGGGGAGCTGTTTTTT. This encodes CASSKAQGAGELFF.

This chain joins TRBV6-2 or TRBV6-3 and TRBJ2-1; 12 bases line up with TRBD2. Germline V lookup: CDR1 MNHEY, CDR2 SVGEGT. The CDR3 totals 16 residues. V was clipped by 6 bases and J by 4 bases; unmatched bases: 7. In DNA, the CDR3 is TGTGCCAGCAGCGTTACTAGCGGGGGGTATTACAATGAGCAGTTCTTC. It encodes CASSVTSGGYYNEQFF.

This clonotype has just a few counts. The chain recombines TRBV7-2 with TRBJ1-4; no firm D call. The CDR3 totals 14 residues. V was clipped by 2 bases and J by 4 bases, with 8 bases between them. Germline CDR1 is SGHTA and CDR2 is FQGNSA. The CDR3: CASSLTAYNEKLFF. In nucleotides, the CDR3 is TGTGCCAGCAGCTTAACAGCATATAATGAAAAACTGTTTTTT.

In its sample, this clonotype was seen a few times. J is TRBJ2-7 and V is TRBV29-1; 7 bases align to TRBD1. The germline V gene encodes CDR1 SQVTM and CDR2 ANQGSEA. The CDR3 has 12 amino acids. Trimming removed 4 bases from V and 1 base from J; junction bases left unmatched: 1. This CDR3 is CSVGTGSYEQYF. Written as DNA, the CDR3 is TGCAGCGTTGGGACAGGTTCCTACGAGCAGTACTTC.

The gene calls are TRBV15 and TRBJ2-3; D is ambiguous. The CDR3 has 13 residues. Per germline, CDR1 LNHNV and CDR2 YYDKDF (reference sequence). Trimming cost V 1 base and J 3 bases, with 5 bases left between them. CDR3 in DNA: TGTGCCACCAGCAGAGGATGGACAGATACGCAGTATTTT. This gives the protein CATSRGWTDTQYF.

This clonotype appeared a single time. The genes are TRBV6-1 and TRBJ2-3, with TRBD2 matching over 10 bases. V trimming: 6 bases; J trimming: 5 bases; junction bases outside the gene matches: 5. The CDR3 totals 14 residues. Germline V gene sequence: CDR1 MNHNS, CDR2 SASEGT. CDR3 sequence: CASRSGRAEDTQYF. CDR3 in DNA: TGTGCCAGCAGGAGCGGGAGGGCCGAAGATACGCAGTATTTT.

CDR3 protein: CASRETGGVPYEQYF. In nucleotides, the CDR3 is TGTGCCAGCAGAGAGACAGGGGGGGTCCCCTACGAGCAGTACTTC. V gene TRBV28 combines with J gene TRBJ2-7; 9 bases align to TRBD1. Trimming at V came to 6 bases and at J to 2 bases, leaving 8 bases not matched to a gene. The V gene's germline CDR1 is MDHEN and CDR2 SYDVKM. The CDR3 is 15 residues long.

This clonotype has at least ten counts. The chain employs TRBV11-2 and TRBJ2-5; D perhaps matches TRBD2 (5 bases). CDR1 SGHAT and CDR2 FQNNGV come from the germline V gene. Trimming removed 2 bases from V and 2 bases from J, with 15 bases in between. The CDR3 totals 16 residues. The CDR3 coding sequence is TGTGCCAGCAGCTTATACGGGGATGGGTATCAAGAGACCCAGTACTTC. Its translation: CASSLYGDGYQETQYF.

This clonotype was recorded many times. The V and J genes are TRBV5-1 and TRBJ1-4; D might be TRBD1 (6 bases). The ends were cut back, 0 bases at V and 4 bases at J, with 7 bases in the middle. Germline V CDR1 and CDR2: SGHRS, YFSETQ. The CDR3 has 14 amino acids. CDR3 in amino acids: CASSLGTDNEKLFF. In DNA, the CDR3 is TGCGCCAGCAGCTTGGGGACAGATAATGAAAAACTGTTTTTT.

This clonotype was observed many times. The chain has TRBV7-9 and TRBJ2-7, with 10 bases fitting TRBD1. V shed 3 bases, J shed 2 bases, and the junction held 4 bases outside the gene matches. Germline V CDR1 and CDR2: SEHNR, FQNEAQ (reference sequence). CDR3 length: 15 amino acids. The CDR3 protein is CASSFGTGVTYEQYF. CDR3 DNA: TGTGCCAGCAGCTTTGGGACAGGGGTGACCTACGAGCAGTACTTC.

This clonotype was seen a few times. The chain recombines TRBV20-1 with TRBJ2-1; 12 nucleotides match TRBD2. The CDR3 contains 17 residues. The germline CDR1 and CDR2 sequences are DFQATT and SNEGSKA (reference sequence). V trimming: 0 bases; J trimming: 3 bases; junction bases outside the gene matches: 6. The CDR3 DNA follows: TGCAGTGCTAGAGATCTTAGGACTAGCGGGGTCTACAATGAGCAGTTCTTC. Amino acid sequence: CSARDLRTSGVYNEQFF.

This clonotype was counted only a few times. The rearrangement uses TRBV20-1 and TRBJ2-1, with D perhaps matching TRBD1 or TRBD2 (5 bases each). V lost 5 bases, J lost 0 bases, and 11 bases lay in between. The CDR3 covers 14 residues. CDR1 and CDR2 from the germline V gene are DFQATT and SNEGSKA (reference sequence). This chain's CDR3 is CSARPGASYNEQFF. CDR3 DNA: TGCAGTGCTCGACCCGGGGCCTCCTACAATGAGCAGTTCTTC.

The CDR3 loop reads CASSQDIGWVTDTQYF. CDR3 nucleotides: TGTGCCAGCAGCCAGGACATAGGATGGGTCACAGATACGCAGTATTTT. This sequence joins TRBV7-2 and TRBJ2-3; D is possibly TRBD1 (5 bases). V shed 5 bases and J shed 2 bases, with 17 bases lying between them. The CDR3 is 16 amino acids. Germline CDR1 reads SGHTA; CDR2 reads FQGNSA.

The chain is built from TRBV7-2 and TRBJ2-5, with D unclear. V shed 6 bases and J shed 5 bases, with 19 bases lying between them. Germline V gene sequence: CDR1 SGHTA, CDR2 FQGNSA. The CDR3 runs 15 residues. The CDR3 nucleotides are TGTGCCAGCAGTTCTGGAAGAGGCCCCCGGGAGACCCAGTACTTC. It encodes CASSSGRGPRETQYF. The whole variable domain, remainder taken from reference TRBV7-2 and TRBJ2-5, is GAGVSQSPSNKVTEKGKDVELRCDPISGHTALYWYRQSLGQGLEFLIYFQGNSAPDKSGLPSDRFSAERTGGSVSTLTIQRTQQEDSAVYLCASSSGRGPRETQYFGPGTRLLVL.

The CDR3 loop reads CASSPGASGSTYEQYF. The CDR3 DNA reads TGTGCCAGCAGCCCTGGCGCTAGCGGGAGCACCTACGAGCAGTACTTC. The chain is built from TRBV5-4 and TRBJ2-7, with 10 bases that match TRBD2. CDR3 length: 16 amino acids. The germline CDR1 and CDR2 sequences are SGHNT and YYREEE (reference sequence). V lost 4 bases, J lost 2 bases, and 9 bases stayed unmatched.

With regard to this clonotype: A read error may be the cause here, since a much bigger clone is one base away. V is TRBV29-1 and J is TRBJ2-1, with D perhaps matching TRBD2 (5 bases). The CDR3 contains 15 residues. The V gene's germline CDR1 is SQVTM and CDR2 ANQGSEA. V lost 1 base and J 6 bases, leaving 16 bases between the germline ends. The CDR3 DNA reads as TGCAGCGTTGAAGTCGCTAGCTGGAGTATCAATGAGCAGTTCTTC. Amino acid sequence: CSVEVASWSINEQFF.

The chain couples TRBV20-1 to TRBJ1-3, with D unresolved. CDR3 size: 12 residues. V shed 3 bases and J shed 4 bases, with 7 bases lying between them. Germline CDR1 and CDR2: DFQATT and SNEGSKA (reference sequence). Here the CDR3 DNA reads TGCAGTGCTAGGGACGGCGGAAACACCATATATTTT. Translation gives CSARDGGNTIYF.